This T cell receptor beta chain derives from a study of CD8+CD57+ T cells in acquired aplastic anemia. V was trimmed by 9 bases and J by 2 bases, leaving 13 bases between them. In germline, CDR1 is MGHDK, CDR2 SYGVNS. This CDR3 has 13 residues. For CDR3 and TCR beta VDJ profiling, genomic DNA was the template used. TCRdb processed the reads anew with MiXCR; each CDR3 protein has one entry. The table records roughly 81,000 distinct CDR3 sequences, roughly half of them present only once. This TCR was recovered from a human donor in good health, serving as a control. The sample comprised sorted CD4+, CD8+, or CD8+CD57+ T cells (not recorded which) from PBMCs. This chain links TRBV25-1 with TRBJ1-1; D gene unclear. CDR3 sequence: CASSDNFNTEAFF. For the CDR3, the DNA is TGTGCCAGTTCCGACAACTTCAACACTGAAGCTTTCTTT. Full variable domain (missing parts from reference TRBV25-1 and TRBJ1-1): EADIYQTPRYLVIGTGKKITLECSQTMGHDKMYWYQQDPGMELHLIHYSYGVNSTEKGDLSSESTVSRIRTEHFPLTLESARPSHTSQYLCASSDNFNTEAFFGQGTRLTVV.